The present TCR beta chain was sequenced within a study of T cell responses to AZD1222 COVID-19 vaccine. Germline loops: CDR1 SGHAT, CDR2 FQNNGV. The CDR3 sequence is 16 residues long. V trimming: 1 base; J trimming: 9 bases; junction bases outside the gene matches: 8. A word on this clone: What it binds is not known.

Profiling relied on immunoSEQ multiplex PCR, and the TCRdb table lists in-frame clones only, not all of them. The sample has about 73,000 clones; about 90% are singletons. The study's findings and limits: Clonal diversity was possibly underestimated, and the donors were mostly white British, with more females. Spike-specific TCR breadth and depth went up after people got two AZD1222 doses. Dominant CD4 TCR responses targeted spike regions 160-218 and 743-854.

V usage is TRBV11-2 and J usage is TRBJ2-1; TRBD2 aligns across 11 bases. The sequences come from peripheral blood, collected 28 days after the second AZD1222 dose. This TCR was sampled from an adult who received the AZD1222 COVID-19 vaccine. The DNA for the CDR3 is TGTGCCAGCAGCTTAGGAGTTAGCGGGGGGGCAACTGAGCAGTTCTTC. Translating gives CASSLGVSGGATEQFF.